The sample holds a few counts of the clone carrying this TCR beta chain. The antigen is unknown. The CDR3 is 15 residues long. The J segment lost 3 bases and the V segment lost 4 bases, leaving 10 bases of the junction unmatched. CDR1 and CDR2 from the germline V gene are SGDLS and YYNGEE. Unique molecular identifiers were used in preparing the TCRbeta library. MiXCR, applied by TCRdb to the PCR reads, yields one record per CDR3 protein. The sample has around 600,000 distinct CDR3 sequences, 20% to 25% seen once. These data are taken from a study of T-cell reconstitution after alpha-beta-depleted transplantation in children. Points from the study as a whole: The study reportedly traced alpha-beta T cells about two months after transplant to several hundred expanded graft clones. Where some patients showed high TCRbeta diversity at day 60, it came from recipient T cells and thymic progenitors that had survived.

The chain has TRBV9 and TRBJ2-7; TRBD2 matches 7 bases. The sample consisted of PBMCs, mostly from graft donor cells, taken 360 days after TCRalphabeta/CD19-depleted stem cell transplant. The sequence derives from a boy younger than two who had a stem cell transplant for acute myeloid leukemia, so the T cells may come from the graft donor. The CDR3 loop is CASSPPGRVGYEQYF. The CDR3 DNA is TGTGCCAGCAGCCCCCCTGGGAGGGTCGGCTACGAGCAGTACTTC. The entire variable domain, with the rest obtained from reference TRBV9 and TRBJ2-7, is as follows: DSGVTQTPKHLITATGQRVTLRCSPRSGDLSVYWYQQSLDQGLQFLIQYYNGEERAKGNILERFSAQQFPDLHSELNLSSLELGDSALYFCASSPPGRVGYEQYFGPGTRLTVT.